This TCR beta chain came from a study of cytomegalovirus exposure and HLA in healthy donors. PCR employed 60 Vbeta and 13 Jbeta primers. Assay: immunoSEQ multiplex PCR; the TCRdb copy retains only in-frame clones and omits some. This table has tens of thousands of clones, about nine tenths appearing once. The V end was cut by 3 bases, the J end by 0 bases, with 24 bases between. This CDR3 is built from 18 residues. Germline V gene sequence: CDR1 GTSNPN, CDR2 SVGIG (reference sequence). The source material was PBMCs. The chain recombines TRBV30 with TRBJ2-7; TRBD2 might be the D (7 bases). This clonotype originated in a woman in her thirties or forties in good health and CMV-seropositive. The DNA of the CDR3 is TGTGCCTGGAGGACGAACGGGGGGCCGTATTCCTTCTCCTACGAGCAGTACTTC. It translates to CAWRTNGGPYSFSYEQYF.